The sequence of this T cell receptor beta chain was determined in a study of response to subunit inactivated influenza vaccine. This clonotype was seen only a few times. Its antigen remains unidentified. Points from the study as a whole: The authors proposed limited new T cell recruitment per seasonal influenza vaccination.

Germline V gene data show CDR1 as SGHVS and CDR2 as FNYEAQ. Trimming took 3 bases from V and 1 from J; bases not matched to a gene: 4. The CDR3 has 15 amino acids. A single record per CDR3 protein comes from TCRdb applying MiXCR to the RT-PCR reads. The table has 650,000 or so distinct CDR3 sequences, 12% to 15% seen once. The sequenced sample was PBMCs from blood, obtained less than 15 days before vaccination. The chain couples TRBV7-6 to TRBJ1-1; 8 nucleotides agree with TRBD1. The receptor comes from a man between 45 and 60 years old who received an inactivated influenza vaccine. The CDR3 is CASSLYRGANTEAFF. DNA of the CDR3: TGTGCCAGCAGCTTGTACAGGGGGGCGAACACTGAAGCTTTCTTT.